These 9 T cell receptor beta chains were all obtained from the same sample, sequenced in a study of regulatory T cells in long-lasting Graves disease. Relying on iRepertoire HTBI primers and Arm-PCR of CDR3 regions, the team built TCR beta libraries. MiXCR, run by TCRdb on the multiplex PCR reads, gives a single entry per CDR3 protein. The table records 350,000 to 550,000 distinct CDR3 sequences, under 15% of them present only once. Time point denoted: newly diagnosed GD, antithyroid drugs for less than 3 months. Making the TCR library involved RNA that had been extracted from PBMCs. These sequences were also reported in another study, on T cells in Graves' hyperthyroidism and ophthalmopathy.

Sample: peripheral blood mononuclear cells (PBMCs), taken at new diagnosis, from a patient treated with antithyroid drugs. These receptor sequences come from a woman aged 25 to 39 with Graves disease.

Here the CDR3 reads CASSGPSGIPPDTQYF. The CDR3 coding sequence is TGTGCCAGCAGCGGACCTAGCGGCATACCACCCGATACGCAGTATTTT. The chain joins TRBV9 to TRBJ2-3; 7 bases are a match to TRBD2. Germline CDR1 SGDLS, CDR2 YYNGEE. This CDR3 is built from 16 residues. V lost 3 bases and J lost 6; bases outside the gene matches: 13.

There are many counts of this clonotype. The chain's CDR3 is CASSLGGRGHEKLFF. The CDR3 DNA reads as TGTGCCAGCAGCCTTGGTGGCAGGGGGCATGAAAAACTGTTTTTT. V usage is TRBV3-1 and J usage is TRBJ1-4, with 8 bases matching TRBD1. Trimming took 4 bases from V and 6 from J; bases not matched to a gene: 7. Looked up from germline, CDR1 is LGHDT and CDR2 is YNNKEL (reference sequence). The CDR3 extends over 15 amino acids.

In this sample, this clonotype turned up many times. V and J are TRBV20-1 and TRBJ1-2, with D unresolved. CDR1 and CDR2 from the germline V gene are DFQATT and SNEGSKA (reference sequence). V lost 3 bases to trimming and J lost 3 bases, with 17 bases between them. The CDR3 length is 15 residues. CDR3 sequence (DNA): TGCAGTGCTAGGGCCATAGGAGGAGAGGACTATGGCTACACCTTC. Translated, it gives CSARAIGGEDYGYTF.

A remark on this clonotype: With a much larger clone just one base away, this may be a read error. The rearrangement uses TRBV5-5 and TRBJ2-3; unclear D gene. TRBJ2-7 explains the end of the DNA better; the J call may be wrong. Germline assignment: CDR1 SGHKS and CDR2 YYEKEE (reference sequence). CDR3 length: 11 residues. In DNA, the CDR3 is TGTGCCAGCACCTTAGGCGCCGAGCAGTACTTC. It specifies CASTLGAEQYF.

The chain couples TRBV2 to TRBJ1-5; tentatively, D is TRBD1 (5 bases). The germline gives CDR1 SNHLY, CDR2 FYNNEI. V was shortened by 6 bases and J by 1 base, with 13 bases between the two germline ends. This CDR3 spans 15 amino acids. Here the CDR3 reads CASRGHRLSNQPQHF. The CDR3 DNA sequence: TGTGCCAGCAGAGGACACAGACTCAGCAATCAGCCCCAGCATTTT. Together with reference TRBV2 and TRBJ1-5, the CDR3 gives the full variable domain: EPEVTQTPSHQVTQMGQEVILRCVPISNHLYFYWYRQILGQKVEFLVSFYNNEISEKSEIFDDQFSVERPDGSNFTLKIRSTKLEDSAMYFCASRGHRLSNQPQHFGDGTRLSIL.

This clonotype has at least ten counts. The V and J genes are TRBV2 and TRBJ2-5; 10 bases agree with TRBD2. CDR3 length equals 15 residues. J gave up 4 bases and V 6 bases, and 8 bases lay outside the gene matches. CDR1 and CDR2 from the germline V gene are SNHLY and FYNNEI. CDR3 sequence (DNA): TGTGCCAGCAGAACCGGGACTAGCGCCTCAGAGACCCAGTACTTC. As protein: CASRTGTSASETQYF.

At least ten counts were recorded for this clonotype. The gene calls are TRBV20-1 and TRBJ1-1; 7 nucleotides agree with TRBD1. The trim removed 0 bases at V and 9 bases at J, leaving 16 bases unmatched. The CDR3 is 16 amino acids. Germline assignment: CDR1 DFQATT and CDR2 SNEGSKA (reference sequence). CDR3 protein: CSARDRRGTTGVQAFF. In nucleotides, the CDR3 is TGCAGTGCTAGAGATCGGCGTGGGACTACAGGGGTTCAAGCTTTCTTT.

The chain employs TRBV13 and TRBJ1-5; D gene unclear. Germline lookup yields CDR1 PRHDT and CDR2 FYEKMQ (reference sequence). This CDR3 contains 15 residues. With 5 bases removed from V and 2 bases from J, the gap between germline ends came to 13 bases. The CDR3 bases are TGTGCCAGCAGCCCACAAATAGAAGGCAATCAGCCCCAGCATTTT. As protein: CASSPQIEGNQPQHF.

This clonotype occurred a few times. The chain is built from TRBV28 and TRBJ1-5; unclear D gene. The CDR3 totals 16 residues. Deletions cut 3 bases from V and 1 base from J, with 13 bases between. Germline CDR1 is MDHEN and CDR2 is SYDVKM. CDR3 nucleotide sequence: TGTGCCAGCAGTTTCTGGAAGCGGAGGAGCAATCAGCCCCAGCATTTT. Protein: CASSFWKRRSNQPQHF.